These 9 T cell receptor beta chains were all obtained from the same sample, sequenced in a study of CD8 T cells in ankylosing spondylitis. For these receptors, no antigen is known. General study results and limits: Roughly eight highly homologous variants formed a TCR beta motif that appeared characteristic of ankylosing spondylitis blood.

TCRdb independently ran MiXCR on the 5' RACE reads; one entry per CDR3 protein. The sample has around 480,000 distinct CDR3 sequences, more than 15% seen once. Sequencing input: blood, either unsorted or a sorted T cell fraction (not recorded which). These receptors were taken from a male donor with ankylosing spondylitis.

The chain carries TRBV5-5 and TRBJ1-3; D may be TRBD1 (5 bases). The CDR3 consists of 17 residues. Germline loops: CDR1 SGHKS, CDR2 YYEKEE (reference sequence). The V gene lost 4 bases and the J gene lost 0 bases, with 17 bases spanning the gap. The CDR3 DNA follows: TGTGCCAGCAGCAAGGGACCAATAGAATACTCTGGAAACACCATATATTTT. Translated: CASSKGPIEYSGNTIYF.

The table lists this clonotype with a few counts. The rearrangement uses TRBV24-1 and TRBJ2-1, with 11 bases identical to TRBD2. The germline V gene has CDR1 KGHDR and CDR2 SFDVKD. V was pared by 5 bases and J by 2 bases, with 1 base of the junction left unmatched. The length of the CDR3 is 15 residues. The CDR3 nucleotides are TGTGCCACCAGTGTAGCGGGGGGGACCTACAATGAGCAGTTCTTC. Translation gives CATSVAGGTYNEQFF.

This clonotype was counted many times. The V call is TRBV3-1, the J call TRBJ2-7; no definite D call. Germline loops: CDR1 LGHDT, CDR2 YNNKEL (reference sequence). The V and J ends lost 4 bases and 1 base respectively, with 14 bases between them. CDR3 length: 15 residues. The CDR3 DNA is TGTGCCAGCAGCCCACAAAACAAGGGATCCTACGAGCAGTACTTC. This encodes CASSPQNKGSYEQYF.

The V gene is TRBV19, the J gene TRBJ2-5; D is unresolved. From germline, CDR1 is LNHDA and CDR2 SQIVND (reference sequence). The CDR3 totals 15 residues. V lost 1 base and J lost 0, with 9 bases in between. The CDR3 loop reads CASSIGTAYQETQYF. CDR3 DNA sequence: TGTGCCAGTAGTATAGGGACGGCGTACCAAGAGACCCAGTACTTC.

This clonotype was seen more than once but under ten times. This chain connects TRBV24-1 to TRBJ2-3; D call uncertain. This CDR3 spans 14 amino acids. Trimming took off 4 bases at V and 3 bases at J, with 10 bases between the two ends. In germline, CDR1 is KGHDR, CDR2 SFDVKD. This CDR3 is CATSEELGTDTQYF. CDR3 DNA sequence: TGTGCCACCAGTGAAGAGTTAGGTACAGATACGCAGTATTTT.

This clonotype has at least ten counts. The chain joins TRBV5-6 to TRBJ1-1; TRBD1 agrees at 8 bases. Germline loops: CDR1 SGHDT, CDR2 YYEEEE. This CDR3 comprises 16 residues. Trimming at V came to 2 bases and at J to 0 bases, leaving 6 bases not matched to a gene. CDR3 amino acids: CASSLGTGLMNTEAFF. As DNA, the CDR3 is TGTGCCAGCAGCTTAGGGACAGGCCTAATGAACACTGAAGCTTTCTTT.

At least ten counts were recorded for this clonotype. The chain uses TRBV7-8 and TRBJ2-7; no clear D gene. Per the germline V gene, CDR1 is SGHVS and CDR2 is FQNEAQ. Trimming cost V 4 bases and J 2 bases, with 9 bases left between them. There are 13 residues in the CDR3. As DNA, the CDR3 is TGTGCCAGCAGCTCCCAGAGAGCCTACGAGCAGTACTTC. The encoded protein is CASSSQRAYEQYF.

In this sample, this clonotype turned up a few times. The rearrangement joins TRBV6-5 to TRBJ2-7; unclear D gene. V shed 2 bases and J shed 0 bases, with 5 bases lying between them. Germline-derived CDR1 and CDR2 are MNHEY and SVGAGI. The CDR3 loop spans 13 amino acids. The CDR3 nucleotides are TGTGCCAGCAGTTACGGGCTCTCCTACGAGCAGTACTTC. This sequence encodes CASSYGLSYEQYF.

This clonotype was counted only a few times. This chain connects TRBV27 to TRBJ1-1; tentative D call: TRBD1 (5 bases). Trimming removed 2 bases at V and 5 bases at J, with 12 bases between. Per the germline V gene, CDR1 is MNHEY and CDR2 is SMNVEV (reference sequence). This CDR3 spans 14 amino acids. The CDR3 nucleotides are TGTGCCAGCAGTTTAATGGGGGTCCGTACTGAAGCTTTCTTT. Translated: CASSLMGVRTEAFF.